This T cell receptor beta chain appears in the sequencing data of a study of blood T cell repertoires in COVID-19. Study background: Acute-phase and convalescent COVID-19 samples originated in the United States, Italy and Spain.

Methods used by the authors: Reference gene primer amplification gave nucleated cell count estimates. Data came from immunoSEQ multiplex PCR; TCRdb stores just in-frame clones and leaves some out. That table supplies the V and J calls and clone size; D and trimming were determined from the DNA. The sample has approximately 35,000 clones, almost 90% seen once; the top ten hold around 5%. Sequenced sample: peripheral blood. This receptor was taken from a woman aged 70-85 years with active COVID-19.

CDR3 nucleotide sequence: TGCGCCAGCAGCCAATCGGGCGGGACAGGGGATGGGGCAGATACGCAGTATTTT. Translated, it gives CASSQSGGTGDGADTQYF. The chain uses TRBV4-1 and TRBJ2-3, with 10 nucleotides matching TRBD1. The CDR3 runs 18 residues. Germline CDR1 is MGHRA and CDR2 is YSYEKL. The V segment lost 2 bases and the J segment 4 bases; nucleotides outside the gene matches: 12.